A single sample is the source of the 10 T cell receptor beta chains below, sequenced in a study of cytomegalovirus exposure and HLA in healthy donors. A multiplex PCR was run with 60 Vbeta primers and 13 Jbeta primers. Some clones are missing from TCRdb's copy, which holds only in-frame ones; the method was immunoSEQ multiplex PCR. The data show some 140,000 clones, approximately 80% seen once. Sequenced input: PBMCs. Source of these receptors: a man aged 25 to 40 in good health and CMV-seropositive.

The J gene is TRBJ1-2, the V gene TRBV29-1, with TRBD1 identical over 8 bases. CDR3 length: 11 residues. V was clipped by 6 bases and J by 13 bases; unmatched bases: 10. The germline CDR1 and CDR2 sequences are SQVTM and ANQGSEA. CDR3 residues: CSVADRGGTTF. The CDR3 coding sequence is TGCAGCGTAGCTGACAGGGGTGGAACCACCTTC.

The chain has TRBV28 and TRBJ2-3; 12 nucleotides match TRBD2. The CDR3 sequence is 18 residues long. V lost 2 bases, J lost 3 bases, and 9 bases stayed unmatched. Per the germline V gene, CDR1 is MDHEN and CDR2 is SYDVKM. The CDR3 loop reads CASSLRSIGLAGTDTQYF. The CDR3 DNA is TGTGCCAGCAGTTTAAGGTCAATCGGACTAGCGGGAACAGATACGCAGTATTTT.

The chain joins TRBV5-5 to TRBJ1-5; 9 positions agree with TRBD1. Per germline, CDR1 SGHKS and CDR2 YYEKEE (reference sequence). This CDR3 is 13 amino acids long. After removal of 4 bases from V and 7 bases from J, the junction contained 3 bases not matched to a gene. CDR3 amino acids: CASSGDRAQPQHF. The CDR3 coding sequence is TGTGCCAGCAGCGGGGACAGGGCACAGCCCCAGCATTTT.

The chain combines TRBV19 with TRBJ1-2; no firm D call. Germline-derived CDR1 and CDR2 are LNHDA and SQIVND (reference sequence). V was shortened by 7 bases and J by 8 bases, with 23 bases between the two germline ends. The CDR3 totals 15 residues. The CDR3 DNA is TGTGCCAGTAAGACGGCTAGTCATGGATCGGAGGGCTACACCTTC. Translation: CASKTASHGSEGYTF.

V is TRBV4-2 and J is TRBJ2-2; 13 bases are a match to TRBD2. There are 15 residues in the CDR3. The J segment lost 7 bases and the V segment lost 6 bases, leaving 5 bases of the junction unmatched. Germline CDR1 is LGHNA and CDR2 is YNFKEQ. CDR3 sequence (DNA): TGTGCCAGCAGACGGACTAGCGGGAGTAGCGGGGAGCTGTTTTTT. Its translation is CASRRTSGSSGELFF.

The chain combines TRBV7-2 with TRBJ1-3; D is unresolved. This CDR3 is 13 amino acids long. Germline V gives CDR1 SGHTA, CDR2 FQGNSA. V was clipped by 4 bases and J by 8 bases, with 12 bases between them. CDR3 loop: CASSSYNSDTIYF. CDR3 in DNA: TGTGCCAGCAGCTCGTATAACAGTGACACCATATATTTT. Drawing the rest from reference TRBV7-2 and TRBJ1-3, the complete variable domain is GAGVSQSPSNKVTEKGKDVELRCDPISGHTALYWYRQSLGQGLEFLIYFQGNSAPDKSGLPSDRFSAERTGGSVSTLTIQRTQQEDSAVYLCASSSYNSDTIYFGEGSWLTVV.

CDR3 sequence (DNA): TGCGCCAGCAGCCGCAACCGGGACAGGGCACAAGAGACCCAGTACTTC. Its protein is CASSRNRDRAQETQYF. The chain links TRBV4-1 to TRBJ2-5; TRBD1 matches 9 bases. The CDR3 consists of 16 residues. Germline CDR1 reads MGHRA; CDR2 reads YSYEKL. J gave up 2 bases and V 4 bases, and 8 bases lay outside the gene matches.

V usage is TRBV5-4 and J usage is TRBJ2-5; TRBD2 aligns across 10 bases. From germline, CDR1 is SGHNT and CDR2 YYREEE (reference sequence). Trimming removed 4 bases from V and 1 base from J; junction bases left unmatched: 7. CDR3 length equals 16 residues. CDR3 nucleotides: TGTGCCAGCAGCCCAGACGGGACTAGCGCCCAAGAGACCCAGTACTTC. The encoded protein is CASSPDGTSAQETQYF.

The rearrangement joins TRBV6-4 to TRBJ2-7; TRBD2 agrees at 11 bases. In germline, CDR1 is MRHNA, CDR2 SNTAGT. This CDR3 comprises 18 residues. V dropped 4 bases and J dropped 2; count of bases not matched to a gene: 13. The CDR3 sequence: CASSGGRKTSGKAYEQYF. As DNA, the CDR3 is TGTGCCAGCAGTGGCGGCAGAAAGACTAGCGGGAAGGCCTACGAGCAGTACTTC.

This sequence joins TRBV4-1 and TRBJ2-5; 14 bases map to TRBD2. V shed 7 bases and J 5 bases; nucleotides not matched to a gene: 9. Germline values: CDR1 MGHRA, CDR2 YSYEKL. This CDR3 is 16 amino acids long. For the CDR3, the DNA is TGCGCCAGCAAACCGGGACTAGCGGGAGTCACCGAGACCCAGTACTTC. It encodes CASKPGLAGVTETQYF.